The 27 T cell receptor beta chains listed next were all sequenced from one sample in a study of blood T cell repertoires in COVID-19 (dated by TCRdb to the early 2020s). The method behind the library was the immunoSEQ multiplex PCR assay. Imported from immuneACCESS, the table was reduced by TCRdb to in-frame sequences with V and J called. These copies leave out some clones; in studies compared against another copy, an unresolved V gene accounts for under half, and the cause of the remainder is not known. Across this sample there are around 280,000 clones, with over 85% seen only once. The top ten clonotypes cover 11% of the sample. The sequenced sample consisted of peripheral blood. These receptors all stem from a woman aged 30 to 39 with COVID-19, enrolled during active disease.

This sequence joins TRBV4-1 and TRBJ2-7; 10 bases fit TRBD1. There are 16 residues in the CDR3. V shed 4 bases, J shed 0 bases, and the junction held 6 bases outside the gene matches. Germline CDR1 reads MGHRA; CDR2 reads YSYEKL. The CDR3 region has the DNA TGCGCCAGCAGCCGAGGACAGGGGGACTCCTCCTACGAGCAGTACTTC. Its protein is CASSRGQGDSSYEQYF.

The V call is TRBV3-1 (or the pseudogene TRBV3-2), the J call TRBJ1-2; 11 bases agree with TRBD1. This CDR3 is 18 amino acids long. The germline V gene has CDR1 LGHDT and CDR2 YNNKEL (reference sequence). V was clipped by 2 bases and J by 0 bases; unmatched bases: 8. CDR3 region: CASSQQRDRGRANYGYTF. CDR3 DNA sequence: TGTGCCAGCAGCCAACAACGGGACAGGGGGAGGGCTAACTATGGCTACACCTTC.

On this clone: Other nucleotide sequences from this sample produce the same CDR3. The chain recombines TRBV27 with TRBJ1-6; D unclear. Germline CDR1 reads MNHEY; CDR2 reads SMNVEV (reference sequence). The CDR3 has 12 residues. Trimming pared 3 bases from V and 7 bases from J, leaving 4 bases between. The CDR3 coding sequence is TGTGCCAGCAGTTTGAGGAATTCACCCCTCCACTTT. Its translation: CASSLRNSPLHF.

The V call is TRBV18, the J call TRBJ1-4; D uncertain. CDR1 is KGHSH, CDR2 LQKENI, per germline. The CDR3 runs 16 residues. V was shortened by 3 bases and J by 0 bases, with 11 bases between the two germline ends. Here the CDR3 DNA reads TGTGCCAGCTCACCGGAGAGTGCTTCAACTAATGAAAAACTGTTTTTT. Translating it yields CASSPESASTNEKLFF.

This chain connects TRBV5-6 to TRBJ2-7; D unresolved. CDR3 length equals 11 residues. Trimming removed 1 base at V and 3 bases at J, with 2 bases between. Per the germline V gene, CDR1 is SGHDT and CDR2 is YYEEEE. DNA of the CDR3: TGTGCCAGCAGCTTGCGCTACGAGCAGTACTTC. Encoded protein: CASSLRYEQYF.

This chain connects TRBV2 to TRBJ1-1; no clear D gene. V was cut by 6 bases and J by 1 base, with 9 bases left in between. This CDR3 contains 13 residues. The germline CDR1 and CDR2 sequences are SNHLY and FYNNEI. The CDR3 reads CASSREGNTEAFF. The CDR3 DNA reads TGTGCCAGCAGCCGGGAGGGGAACACTGAAGCTTTCTTT.

The chain employs TRBV6-2 or TRBV6-3 and TRBJ1-5; possible D gene TRBD1, 5 bases. The germline V gene has CDR1 MNHEY and CDR2 SVGEGT. Trimming shortened V by 2 bases and J by 7 bases, and 9 bases separated the two germline ends. The CDR3 sequence is 13 residues long. In DNA form, the CDR3 reads TGTGCCAGCAGTTACAGGGGTGCCCAGCCCCAGCATTTT. Translation gives CASSYRGAQPQHF.

This sequence joins TRBV6-5 and TRBJ2-5; possibly TRBD1 for D (6 bases). Trimming took 4 bases from V and 4 from J, leaving 10 bases between them. The CDR3 contains 13 residues. The germline gives CDR1 MNHEY, CDR2 SVGAGI. The CDR3 reads CASSWTVGETQYF. The CDR3 bases are TGTGCCAGCAGTTGGACAGTGGGAGAGACCCAGTACTTC.

V and J are TRBV10-3 and TRBJ1-1, with 9 bases aligning to TRBD1. The CDR3 covers 17 residues. CDR1 and CDR2 (germline): ENHRY, SYGVKD. Unmatched junction bases numbered 17, after V lost 1 base and J lost 11 bases. The CDR3 reads CAISEFQPRTGEGGAFF. In nucleotides, the CDR3 is TGTGCCATCAGTGAGTTCCAACCCCGGACAGGGGAAGGTGGGGCTTTCTTT.

V usage is TRBV9 and J usage is TRBJ1-5; D may be TRBD1 (5 bases). The CDR3 has 14 amino acids. CDR1 is SGDLS and CDR2 is YYNGEE in the germline V gene. Trimming removed 0 bases from V and 2 bases from J, with 6 bases in between. DNA for the CDR3: TGTGCCAGCAGCGTAGGGGGGGGCAATCAGCCCCAGCATTTT. Encoded protein: CASSVGGGNQPQHF.

J is TRBJ1-2 and V is TRBV27; TRBD1 is a possible D gene (5 bases). Germline loops: CDR1 MNHEY, CDR2 SMNVEV (reference sequence). CDR3 length: 13 residues. V was clipped by 6 bases and J by 8 bases, with 16 bases between them. CDR3 residues: CASSHGTPGGYTF. The CDR3 DNA reads as TGTGCCAGCAGCCACGGGACTCCAGGAGGCTACACCTTC.

The chain has TRBV9 and TRBJ1-5; D is unclear. The CDR3 runs 13 residues. Deletions cut 0 bases from V and 5 bases from J, with 6 bases between. In germline, CDR1 is SGDLS, CDR2 YYNGEE. CDR3 protein: CASSVDGDQPQHF. The CDR3 DNA is TGTGCCAGCAGCGTAGACGGGGATCAGCCCCAGCATTTT.

This clone was picked up a small number of times. The chain is built from TRBV10-2 and TRBJ2-1; 7 bases agree with TRBD1. From germline, CDR1 is WSHSY and CDR2 SAAADI. Trimming took 5 bases from V and 7 from J; bases not matched to a gene: 5. This CDR3 region has 13 residues. Here the CDR3 reads CASSLDRHNEQFF. The CDR3 DNA reads TGCGCCAGCAGTTTGGACAGGCATAATGAGCAGTTCTTC.

This chain joins TRBV29-1 and TRBJ2-7; 7 bases are shared with TRBD1. Germline CDR1 SQVTM, CDR2 ANQGSEA. This CDR3 contains 14 residues. V shed 4 bases and J 2 bases; nucleotides not matched to a gene: 8. CDR3 in amino acids: CSVGVGQGAYEQYF. In nucleotides, the CDR3 is TGCAGCGTTGGGGTAGGGCAGGGGGCCTACGAGCAGTACTTC.

The V gene is TRBV2, the J gene TRBJ1-1; no definite D call. Germline V CDR1 and CDR2: SNHLY, FYNNEI. Between the trimmed V and J ends, which lost 6 bases and 6 bases, there was a span of 11 bases. CDR3 length equals 12 residues. The DNA of the CDR3 is TGTGCCAGCAGCGCAGGATCTCCTGAAGCTTTCTTT. Translated, it gives CASSAGSPEAFF. The full variable domain, its missing parts supplied by reference TRBV2 and TRBJ1-1, is EPEVTQTPSHQVTQMGQEVILRCVPISNHLYFYWYRQILGQKVEFLVSFYNNEISEKSEIFDDQFSVERPDGSNFTLKIRSTKLEDSAMYFCASSAGSPEAFFGQGTRLTVV.

This sequence joins TRBV7-9 and TRBJ1-2; no reliable D call. With 4 bases removed from V and 0 bases from J, the gap between germline ends came to 9 bases. Germline V lookup: CDR1 SEHNR, CDR2 FQNEAQ (reference sequence). CDR3 size: 14 residues. CDR3 sequence (DNA): TGTGCCAGCAGCTGGGCAACCACTAACTATGGCTACACCTTC. Amino acids: CASSWATTNYGYTF.

The chain joins TRBV7-6 to TRBJ1-2, with TRBD1 matching over 10 bases. CDR3 length: 13 residues. The germline gives CDR1 SGHVS, CDR2 FNYEAQ. V gave up 5 bases and J gave up 8 bases; unmatched junction bases: 5. Here the CDR3 reads CASSLGTGVGYTF. In DNA, the CDR3 is TGTGCCAGCAGCCTGGGGACAGGGGTCGGCTACACCTTC. The full variable domain, with the rest looked up from reference TRBV7-6 and TRBJ1-2, is GAGVSQSPRYKVTKRGQDVALRCDPISGHVSLYWYRQALGQGPEFLTYFNYEAQQDKSGLPNDRFSAERPEGSISTLTIQRTEQRDSAMYRCASSLGTGVGYTFGSGTRLTVV.

This clone was seen once. J is TRBJ2-7 and V is TRBV5-6; D remains ambiguous. CDR1 and CDR2 (germline): SGHDT, YYEEEE. The CDR3 totals 11 residues. V dropped 5 bases and J dropped 3 bases, with 6 bases sitting between them. Here the CDR3 reads CASSRVYEQYF. The CDR3 DNA is TGTGCCAGCAGTCGGGTCTACGAGCAGTACTTC.

The V gene is TRBV5-1, the J gene TRBJ1-5; D not certain. V was clipped by 0 bases and J by 4 bases, with 5 bases between them. The CDR3 runs to 13 residues. CDR1 is SGHRS and CDR2 is YFSETQ in the germline V gene. The CDR3 region has the DNA TGCGCCAGCAGCTTGGTACAGAATCAGCCCCAGCATTTT. Its protein product is CASSLVQNQPQHF. Full variable domain (remainder filled in from reference TRBV5-1 and TRBJ1-5): KAGVTQTPRYLIKTRGQQVTLSCSPISGHRSVSWYQQTPGQGLQFLFEYFSETQRNKGNFPGRFSGRQFSNSRSEMNVSTLELGDSALYLCASSLVQNQPQHFGDGTRLSIL.

CDR3 coding DNA: TGTGCCAGCAGCTTCCAGGGTTGGAATTCACCCCTCCACTTT. Translated: CASSFQGWNSPLHF. This chain links TRBV5-6 with TRBJ1-6; tentative D call: TRBD1 (5 bases). V lost 2 bases and J 7 bases, leaving 10 bases between the germline ends. This CDR3 has 14 amino acids. Germline CDR1 is SGHDT and CDR2 is YYEEEE.

The chain links TRBV7-2 to TRBJ1-2; D remains ambiguous. The germline V and J ends were trimmed by 2 bases and 8 bases, with 9 bases remaining between them. The CDR3 runs 12 residues. Germline lookup yields CDR1 SGHTA and CDR2 FQGNSA. CDR3 nucleotide sequence: TGTGCCAGCAGCTTATCGGGGTACGGCTACACCTTC. This translates into CASSLSGYGYTF.

The chain uses TRBV28 and TRBJ1-6; tentative D call: TRBD1 (6 bases). Trimming left V 4 bases short and J 10 bases short, with 23 bases between. The germline gives CDR1 MDHEN, CDR2 SYDVKM. This CDR3 is built from 17 residues. The CDR3 reads CASSSLTGPVNRSPLHF. DNA for the CDR3: TGTGCCAGCAGTTCGCTGACAGGCCCGGTAAACAGGTCACCCCTCCACTTT.

This chain joins TRBV3-1 (or the pseudogene TRBV3-2) and TRBJ2-7; D gene unclear. The CDR3 is 14 residues long. Germline V CDR1 and CDR2: LGHDT, YNNKEL (reference sequence). Trimming stripped 0 bases from V and 7 bases from J, with 13 bases between. CDR3 bases: TGTGCCAGCAGCCAAGATCTAGGAAACTGGGAGCAGTACTTC. The encoded protein is CASSQDLGNWEQYF.

The chain is built from TRBV5-1 and TRBJ2-2; no reliable D call. Per germline, CDR1 SGHRS and CDR2 YFSETQ. The CDR3 sequence is 13 residues long. V lost 0 bases and J 7 bases, leaving 7 bases between the germline ends. The CDR3 is CASSLVTSGELFF. The CDR3 DNA is TGCGCCAGCAGCTTGGTGACAAGCGGGGAGCTGTTTTTT. Using reference TRBV5-1 and TRBJ2-2 for the parts outside the CDR3, the full variable domain is KAGVTQTPRYLIKTRGQQVTLSCSPISGHRSVSWYQQTPGQGLQFLFEYFSETQRNKGNFPGRFSGRQFSNSRSEMNVSTLELGDSALYLCASSLVTSGELFFGEGSRLTVL.

The chain has TRBV5-4 and TRBJ2-5; TRBD1 is a possible D gene (5 bases). The CDR3 spans 13 residues. The germline V gene has CDR1 SGHNT and CDR2 YYREEE (reference sequence). The V end was cut by 4 bases, the J end by 5 bases, with 12 bases between. The CDR3 sequence: CASSKDNFETQYF. Written as DNA, the CDR3 is TGTGCCAGCAGCAAGGACAATTTTGAGACCCAGTACTTC.

The V gene is TRBV10-3, the J gene TRBJ2-5; 8 bases fit TRBD1. V gave up 2 bases and J gave up 1 base; unmatched junction bases: 3. This CDR3 has 15 residues. Germline CDR1 and CDR2: ENHRY and SYGVKD. The CDR3, as DNA: TGTGCCATCAGTGAGACAGGGGGGAGCCAAGAGACCCAGTACTTC. It translates to CAISETGGSQETQYF.

The chain is built from TRBV27 and TRBJ1-2, with 11 bases aligning to TRBD1. The CDR3 sequence is 13 residues long. Unmatched junction bases numbered 3, after V lost 5 bases and J lost 7 bases. The V gene's germline CDR1 is MNHEY and CDR2 SMNVEV (reference sequence). In DNA, the CDR3 is TGTGCCAGCAGTGCGGGGACAGGGGGTGGCTACACCTTC. As protein: CASSAGTGGGYTF.